The 10 T cell receptor beta chains listed next were all sequenced from one sample in a study of regulatory T cells in long-lasting Graves disease. This sample's time point: newly diagnosed GD, antithyroid drugs for less than 3 months. Following extraction of RNA from PBMCs, that RNA was used to make the TCR library. In building TCR beta libraries, iRepertoire HTBI primers were used together with Arm-PCR of CDR3 regions. TCRdb recomputed calls from the multiplex PCR reads with MiXCR, one row per CDR3 protein. This table has approximately 540,000 distinct CDR3 sequences, about 11% appearing once. This sample was also put to use in a study of T cells in Graves' hyperthyroidism and ophthalmopathy.

The source was peripheral blood mononuclear cells (PBMCs), collected at new diagnosis, from a patient treated with antithyroid drugs. These receptors originate from a woman in her twenties or thirties with Graves disease.

This clonotype was observed at least ten times. This chain joins TRBV2 and TRBJ1-1, with D uncertain. CDR1 is SNHLY, CDR2 FYNNEI, per germline. This CDR3 is 13 amino acids long. V was trimmed by 8 bases and J by 1 base, leaving 11 bases between them. The DNA for the CDR3 is TGTGCCAGCCGGAAAGGTACGAACACTGAAGCTTTCTTT. Translated, it gives CASRKGTNTEAFF.

There are many counts of this clonotype. The chain couples TRBV28 to TRBJ2-1; 10 bases agree with TRBD2. The CDR3 has 16 residues. Germline loops: CDR1 MDHEN, CDR2 SYDVKM. Trimming removed 4 bases from V and 8 bases from J; junction bases left unmatched: 11. CDR3 nucleotide sequence: TGTGCCAGCAGTTCACCATCTAGCGGGAGAGTCTATGAGCAGTTCTTC. It specifies CASSSPSSGRVYEQFF. Full variable domain (outside the CDR3, taken from reference TRBV28 and TRBJ2-1): DVKVTQSSRYLVKRTGEKVFLECVQDMDHENMFWYRQDPGLGLRLIYFSYDVKMKEKGDIPEGYSVSREKKERFSLILESASTNQTSMYLCASSSPSSGRVYEQFFGPGTRLTVL.

This clonotype was counted many times. The rearrangement links TRBV2 to TRBJ2-2; 9 bases line up with TRBD2. Per the germline V gene, CDR1 is SNHLY and CDR2 is FYNNEI. The V segment lost 6 bases and the J segment 2 bases; nucleotides outside the gene matches: 7. This CDR3 spans 16 amino acids. The CDR3 sequence: CASRELGLANTGELFF. The CDR3 coding sequence is TGTGCCAGCAGGGAACTGGGACTAGCAAACACCGGGGAGCTGTTTTTT.

This clonotype has only a few counts. The V gene is TRBV18, the J gene TRBJ1-3; D is undetermined. CDR3 length equals 15 residues. Germline V gives CDR1 KGHSH, CDR2 LQKENI. Trimming stripped 0 bases from V and 0 bases from J, with 6 bases between. The CDR3 is CASSPPWSSGNTIYF. The CDR3 bases are TGTGCCAGCTCACCACCATGGAGCTCTGGAAACACCATATATTTT. Drawing the rest from reference TRBV18 and TRBJ1-3, the complete variable domain is NAGVMQNPRHLVRRRGQEARLRCSPMKGHSHVYWYRQLPEEGLKFMVYLQKENIIDESGMPKERFSAEFPKEGPSILRIQQVVRGDSAAYFCASSPPWSSGNTIYFGEGSWLTVV.

This clonotype has just a few counts. The chain uses TRBV19 and TRBJ1-2; D unresolved. The CDR3 covers 14 residues. The germline V gene encodes CDR1 LNHDA and CDR2 SQIVND (reference sequence). The V and J ends lost 9 bases and 2 bases respectively, with 16 bases between them. This chain's CDR3 is CASNHVRTNYGYTF. For the CDR3, the DNA is TGTGCCAGCAACCACGTGAGGACCAACTATGGCTACACCTTC.

This clonotype was seen only a few times. J is TRBJ2-1 and V is TRBV4-3; 10 bases match TRBD2. V lost 2 bases to trimming and J lost 7 bases; unmatched junction nucleotides: 11. In germline, CDR1 is LGHNA, CDR2 YSLEER. CDR3 length: 17 amino acids. DNA for the CDR3: TGCGCCAGCAGCCAATTTATAACTAGCGGGACGGAAAATGAGCAGTTCTTC. Amino acid sequence: CASSQFITSGTENEQFF.

This clonotype appeared many times. The genes are TRBV28 and TRBJ1-2, with 7 bases fitting TRBD1. The CDR3 sequence is 13 residues long. Germline V gene data show CDR1 as MDHEN and CDR2 as SYDVKM. V dropped 7 bases and J dropped 6; count of bases not matched to a gene: 8. CDR3 sequence (DNA): TGTGCCAGCACCTCCTGGGACAGCGATGGCTACACCTTC. This encodes CASTSWDSDGYTF.

This clonotype was seen many times. This chain links TRBV11-2 with TRBJ2-1; D assignment may be TRBD1 or TRBD2 (5 bases each). The CDR3 is made up of 15 amino acids. The V end was cut by 3 bases, the J end by 0 bases, with 9 bases between. Germline assignment: CDR1 SGHAT and CDR2 FQNNGV. The CDR3 loop reads CASSFSGGSYNEQFF. CDR3 nucleotides: TGTGCCAGCAGCTTCTCTGGGGGCTCCTACAATGAGCAGTTCTTC.

This chain joins TRBV12-3 or TRBV12-4 and TRBJ1-5; D possibly corresponds to TRBD1 (6 bases). The CDR3 spans 14 residues. Trimming stripped 2 bases from V and 4 bases from J, with 9 bases between. The CDR3: CASSLRTANQPQHF. The DNA for the CDR3 is TGTGCCAGCAGTTTAAGGACAGCTAATCAGCCCCAGCATTTT.

This clonotype was seen ten or more times. The chain is built from TRBV18 and TRBJ1-2, with D maybe TRBD1 (5 bases). The V end lost 6 bases, the J end lost 2 bases, and 10 bases lay between the germline ends. CDR1 KGHSH and CDR2 LQKENI come from the germline V gene. The CDR3 covers 13 residues. CDR3 nucleotides: TGTGCCAGCTCTCCTTGGGGCAACTATGGCTACACCTTC. As protein: CASSPWGNYGYTF. The whole variable domain, filled in from reference TRBV18 and TRBJ1-2, reads NAGVMQNPRHLVRRRGQEARLRCSPMKGHSHVYWYRQLPEEGLKFMVYLQKENIIDESGMPKERFSAEFPKEGPSILRIQQVVRGDSAAYFCASSPWGNYGYTFGSGTRLTVV.